This paragraph reports one TCR beta chain. J gave up 3 bases and V 3 bases, and 5 bases lay outside the gene matches. CDR1 is SGHTA and CDR2 is FQGNSA in the germline V gene. The CDR3 loop spans 14 amino acids. The data originate from a study of CD8 T cells in ankylosing spondylitis. TCRdb reanalysed the 5' RACE reads using MiXCR and keeps one entry per CDR3 protein. Of a few hundred thousand distinct CDR3 sequences listed, about 24% are singletons. The sequence was collected from a male donor with ankylosing spondylitis or in good health (not recorded which). This chain links TRBV7-2 with TRBJ2-7; 7 nucleotides agree with TRBD2. The specimen was blood, either unsorted or a sorted T cell fraction (not recorded which). The CDR3 DNA reads TGTGCCAGCAGCTTCCCGGGACTACTCTACGAGCAGTACTTC. This gives the protein CASSFPGLLYEQYF.